This paragraph covers one T cell receptor beta chain sequence. Original methodology: The assay estimated nucleated cells by amplifying reference gene primers. Only in-frame clones appear in the TCRdb table, and some are missing; sequencing was by immunoSEQ multiplex PCR. Clone size and V and J calls were adopted from that table, with D and trimming inferred from the DNA. The table includes approximately 200,000 clones, about 80% detected once. This sample is drawn from a study of blood T cell repertoires in COVID-19. For the study at large: COVID-19 samples, acute and convalescent, were from the United States, Italy and Spain. Nucleic acid was either cDNA or gDNA, and it came from T cells, B-cell-depleted T cells, or PBMCs.

CDR1 and CDR2 (germline): ENHRY, SYGVKD. Germline trimming cut 2 bases from V and 2 bases from J; bases unmatched to any gene: 5. CDR3 length: 16 residues. The TCR comes from a human donor with acute or convalescent COVID-19. The donor label of this sample is uncertain. The chain joins TRBV10-3 to TRBJ1-1; 10 bases agree with TRBD1. Specimen: peripheral blood. The CDR3 region is CAISERQGAANTEAFF. In nucleotides, the CDR3 is TGTGCCATCAGTGAGAGACAGGGGGCGGCCAACACTGAAGCTTTCTTT.